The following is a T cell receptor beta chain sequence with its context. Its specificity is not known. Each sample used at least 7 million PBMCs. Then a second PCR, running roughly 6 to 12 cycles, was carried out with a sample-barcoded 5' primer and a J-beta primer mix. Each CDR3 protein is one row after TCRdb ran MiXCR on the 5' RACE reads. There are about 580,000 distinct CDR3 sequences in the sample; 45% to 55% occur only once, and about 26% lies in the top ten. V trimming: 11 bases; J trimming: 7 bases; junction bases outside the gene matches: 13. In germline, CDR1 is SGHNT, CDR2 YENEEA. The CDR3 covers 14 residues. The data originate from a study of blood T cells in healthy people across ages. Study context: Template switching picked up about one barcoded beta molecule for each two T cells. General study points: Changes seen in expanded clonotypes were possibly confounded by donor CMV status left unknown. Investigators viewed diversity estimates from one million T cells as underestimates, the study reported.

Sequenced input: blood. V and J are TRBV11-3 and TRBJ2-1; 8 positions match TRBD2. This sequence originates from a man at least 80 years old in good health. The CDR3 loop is CAGAGGVPLNEQFF. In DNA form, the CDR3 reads TGTGCCGGGGCGGGAGGCGTCCCTCTAAATGAGCAGTTCTTC.